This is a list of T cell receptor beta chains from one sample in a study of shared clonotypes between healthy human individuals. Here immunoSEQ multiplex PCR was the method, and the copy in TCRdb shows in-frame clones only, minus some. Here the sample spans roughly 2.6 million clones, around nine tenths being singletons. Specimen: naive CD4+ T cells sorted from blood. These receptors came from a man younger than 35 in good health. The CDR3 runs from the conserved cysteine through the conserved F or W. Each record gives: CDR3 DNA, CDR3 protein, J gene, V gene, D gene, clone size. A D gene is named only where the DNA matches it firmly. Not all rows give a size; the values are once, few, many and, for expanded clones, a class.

CDR3 DNA: TGCGCCAGCAGCCAAGCACAGGTTAACTATGGCTACACCTTC
CDR3 protein: CASSQAQVNYGYTF
J gene: TRBJ1-2
V gene: TRBV4-1
D gene: -
clone size: -

CDR3 DNA: TGCAGCGCGTATACCGGGACTAGCGGGGGGTCCTACAATGAGCAGTTCTTC
CDR3 protein: CSAYTGTSGGSYNEQFF
J gene: TRBJ2-1
V gene: TRBV29-1
D gene: TRBD2
clone size: -

CDR3 DNA: TGTGCCAACTGTCCAGGGGTCGCTAACTATGGCTACACCTTC
CDR3 protein: CANCPGVANYGYTF
J gene: TRBJ1-2
V gene: TRBV18
D gene: -
clone size: few

CDR3 DNA: TGCGCCAGCAGCACGACGACAGGGACGGATACGCAGTATTTT
CDR3 protein: CASSTTTGTDTQYF
J gene: TRBJ2-3
V gene: TRBV5-1
D gene: TRBD1
clone size: once

CDR3 DNA: TGTGCCAGTTGGGACAGGTGGAACAATAATTCACCCCTCCACTTT
CDR3 protein: CASWDRWNNNSPLHF
J gene: TRBJ1-6
V gene: TRBV19
D gene: TRBD1
clone size: -

CDR3 DNA: TGTGCCAGCAGCTTCGGGGCCTCGACAGGGGGGTCCTACGAGCAGTACTTC
CDR3 protein: CASSFGASTGGSYEQYF
J gene: TRBJ2-7
V gene: TRBV7-2
D gene: TRBD1
clone size: -

CDR3 DNA: TGTGCCTGGAGTGGGACAGGGTCCTATGGCTACACCTTC
CDR3 protein: CAWSGTGSYGYTF
J gene: TRBJ1-2
V gene: TRBV30
D gene: TRBD1
clone size: few

CDR3 DNA: TGCGCCAGCAGCCAGTCGGGCCCCACTTTCCTCACCGGGGAGCTGTTTTTT
CDR3 protein: CASSQSGPTFLTGELFF
J gene: TRBJ2-2
V gene: TRBV4-1
D gene: -
clone size: -

CDR3 DNA: TGCGCCAGCAGCCAGCCACAGGGGACGCGTGGAAACACCATATATTTT
CDR3 protein: CASSQPQGTRGNTIYF
J gene: TRBJ1-3
V gene: TRBV4-1
D gene: TRBD1
clone size: -

CDR3 DNA: TGTGCCACCAGCAGAGGGGGACTAGCGAGCTACGAGCAGTACTTC
CDR3 protein: CATSRGGLASYEQYF
J gene: TRBJ2-7
V gene: TRBV15
D gene: TRBD2
clone size: -

CDR3 DNA: TGTGCCAGCAGCTTAGCGCCTGTTTTTCAGGGCTACGAGCAGTACTTC
CDR3 protein: CASSLAPVFQGYEQYF
J gene: TRBJ2-7
V gene: TRBV7-8
D gene: -
clone size: -

CDR3 DNA: TGTGCCAGCTCACCGCCCGGGACAGACAATGAGCAGTTCTTC
CDR3 protein: CASSPPGTDNEQFF
J gene: TRBJ2-1
V gene: TRBV18
D gene: TRBD1
clone size: -

CDR3 DNA: TGTGCCAGCAGTTCACAGGGGAACTCCTATAATTCACCCCTCCACTTT
CDR3 protein: CASSSQGNSYNSPLHF
J gene: TRBJ1-6
V gene: TRBV27
D gene: TRBD1
clone size: -

CDR3 DNA: TGTGCCAGTATCCCTAGCGGGAGGCCTTCCTACAATGAGCAGTTCTTC
CDR3 protein: CASIPSGRPSYNEQFF
J gene: TRBJ2-1
V gene: TRBV19
D gene: TRBD2
clone size: once

CDR3 DNA: TGTGCCAGCAGCTTGGTGAGTTACGAGCAGTACTTC
CDR3 protein: CASSLVSYEQYF
J gene: TRBJ2-7
V gene: TRBV5-5
D gene: -
clone size: -

CDR3 DNA: TGTGCCAGCAGTTCCCCCGGCGCTGGAAACACCATATATTTT
CDR3 protein: CASSSPGAGNTIYF
J gene: TRBJ1-3
V gene: TRBV6-6
D gene: -
clone size: -

CDR3 DNA: TGTGCCATCAGTGAACGGGTCGGGAATGAAAAACTGTTTTTT
CDR3 protein: CAISERVGNEKLFF
J gene: TRBJ1-4
V gene: TRBV10-3
D gene: -
clone size: -

CDR3 DNA: TGTGCCAGCAGTGACGGCAGGTCTTATGGCTACACCTTC
CDR3 protein: CASSDGRSYGYTF
J gene: TRBJ1-2
V gene: TRBV6-1
D gene: -
clone size: -

CDR3 DNA: TGCGCCAGCAGCCAAGACGGCAGGGGGAATTATGGCTACACCTTC
CDR3 protein: CASSQDGRGNYGYTF
J gene: TRBJ1-2
V gene: TRBV4-3
D gene: TRBD1
clone size: -

CDR3 DNA: TGTGCCAGCAGCCCCAGACAGGGGGGGAATGAGCAGTTCTTC
CDR3 protein: CASSPRQGGNEQFF
J gene: TRBJ2-1
V gene: TRBV11-2
D gene: TRBD1
clone size: -

CDR3 DNA: TGCGCCAGCAGCCTCAGACAGGTCATCCCCCACGAGCAGTACTTC
CDR3 protein: CASSLRQVIPHEQYF
J gene: TRBJ2-7
V gene: TRBV5-1
D gene: -
clone size: -

CDR3 DNA: TGCGCCAGCAGCTTGGTTGTGGGGTCGACCTACGAGCAGTACTTC
CDR3 protein: CASSLVVGSTYEQYF
J gene: TRBJ2-7
V gene: TRBV5-1
D gene: -
clone size: -

CDR3 DNA: TGTGCCAGCAGCTTAGGGGACTGGGACGAGCAGTACTTC
CDR3 protein: CASSLGDWDEQYF
J gene: TRBJ2-7
V gene: TRBV7-9
D gene: -
clone size: -

CDR3 DNA: TGTGCCAGTAGTGCACTAGTTGCAGATACGCAGTATTTT
CDR3 protein: CASSALVADTQYF
J gene: TRBJ2-3
V gene: TRBV19
D gene: -
clone size: -

CDR3 DNA: TGCAGCGTCCTTCGGGGGACAGGGTTAGGCTACACCTTC
CDR3 protein: CSVLRGTGLGYTF
J gene: TRBJ1-2
V gene: TRBV29-1
D gene: TRBD1
clone size: -

CDR3 DNA: TGCGCCAGCAGCTCCGGGACTAGCGGGAGGGCGGAGACCCAGTACTTC
CDR3 protein: CASSSGTSGRAETQYF
J gene: TRBJ2-5
V gene: TRBV5-1
D gene: TRBD2
clone size: -

CDR3 DNA: TGTGCCAGCAGCGTAGCTCTCACAGGGCTTTATGGCTACACCTTC
CDR3 protein: CASSVALTGLYGYTF
J gene: TRBJ1-2
V gene: TRBV9
D gene: -
clone size: -

CDR3 DNA: TGTGCCAGCACCACAGGGAATCAGCCCCAGCATTTT
CDR3 protein: CASTTGNQPQHF
J gene: TRBJ1-5
V gene: TRBV6-1
D gene: -
clone size: few

CDR3 DNA: TGCGCCAGCAGCCTGGACAGCGCAACTAATGAAAAACTGTTTTTT
CDR3 protein: CASSLDSATNEKLFF
J gene: TRBJ1-4
V gene: TRBV5-1
D gene: -
clone size: -

CDR3 DNA: TGTGCCAGCAGTGAAGGAGACGGCGGTATTTCACCCCTCCACTTT
CDR3 protein: CASSEGDGGISPLHF
J gene: TRBJ1-6
V gene: TRBV6-1
D gene: -
clone size: -

CDR3 DNA: TGTGCCTGCCGAGGGGGAGATAATTCACCCCTCCACTTT
CDR3 protein: CACRGGDNSPLHF
J gene: TRBJ1-6
V gene: TRBV30
D gene: -
clone size: -

CDR3 DNA: TGTGCCAGCAGCTTAGTGGGCGGGGCGAGCCTATACAATGAGCAGTTCTTC
CDR3 protein: CASSLVGGASLYNEQFF
J gene: TRBJ2-1
V gene: TRBV7-8
D gene: -
clone size: -

CDR3 DNA: TGTGCCAGTAGCACGCGACAGGGGCGCCCTGAAGCTTTCTTT
CDR3 protein: CASSTRQGRPEAFF
J gene: TRBJ1-1
V gene: TRBV19
D gene: TRBD1
clone size: -

CDR3 DNA: TGTGCCAGCAGCTTAGGTTCAGGGATGATCTATGGCTACACCTTC
CDR3 protein: CASSLGSGMIYGYTF
J gene: TRBJ1-2
V gene: TRBV7-9
D gene: -
clone size: -

CDR3 DNA: TGTGCCTGGAAGGGGGAAGGTGAAGCTTTCTTT
CDR3 protein: CAWKGEGEAFF
J gene: TRBJ1-1
V gene: TRBV30
D gene: -
clone size: -

CDR3 DNA: TGTGCCAGTAGTATTAGGTATAGCAATCAGCCCCAGCATTTT
CDR3 protein: CASSIRYSNQPQHF
J gene: TRBJ1-5
V gene: TRBV19
D gene: -
clone size: -

CDR3 DNA: TGTGCCTGGACAACCCAAGAGACCCAGTACTTC
CDR3 protein: CAWTTQETQYF
J gene: TRBJ2-5
V gene: TRBV30
D gene: -
clone size: -

CDR3 DNA: TGTGCCAGCAGTTCCGGGACTTCGGTCCCCTCTGGAAACACCATATATTTT
CDR3 protein: CASSSGTSVPSGNTIYF
J gene: TRBJ1-3
V gene: TRBV27
D gene: -
clone size: -

CDR3 DNA: TGTGCCAGCAGCTTAAGGGGGCAGAACACCGGGGAGCTGTTTTTT
CDR3 protein: CASSLRGQNTGELFF
J gene: TRBJ2-2
V gene: TRBV7-2
D gene: TRBD1
clone size: -